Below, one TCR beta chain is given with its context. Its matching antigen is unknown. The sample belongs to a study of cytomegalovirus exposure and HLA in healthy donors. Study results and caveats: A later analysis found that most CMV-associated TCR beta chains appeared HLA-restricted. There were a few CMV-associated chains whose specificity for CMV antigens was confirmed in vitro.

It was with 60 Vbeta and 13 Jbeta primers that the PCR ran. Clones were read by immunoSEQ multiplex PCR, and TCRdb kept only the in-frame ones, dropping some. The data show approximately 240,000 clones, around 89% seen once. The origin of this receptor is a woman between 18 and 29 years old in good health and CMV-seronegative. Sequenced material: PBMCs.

The CDR3, as DNA: TGTGCCAGCAGCCCAGACAGGGGGAGGCCCTACGAGCAGTACTTC. Amino acid sequence: CASSPDRGRPYEQYF. The chain links TRBV7-7 to TRBJ2-7; TRBD1 aligns across 9 bases. The CDR3 extends over 15 amino acids. CDR1 SSHAT and CDR2 FNYEAQ come from the germline V gene (reference sequence). The V segment lost 5 bases and the J segment 2 bases; nucleotides outside the gene matches: 7.